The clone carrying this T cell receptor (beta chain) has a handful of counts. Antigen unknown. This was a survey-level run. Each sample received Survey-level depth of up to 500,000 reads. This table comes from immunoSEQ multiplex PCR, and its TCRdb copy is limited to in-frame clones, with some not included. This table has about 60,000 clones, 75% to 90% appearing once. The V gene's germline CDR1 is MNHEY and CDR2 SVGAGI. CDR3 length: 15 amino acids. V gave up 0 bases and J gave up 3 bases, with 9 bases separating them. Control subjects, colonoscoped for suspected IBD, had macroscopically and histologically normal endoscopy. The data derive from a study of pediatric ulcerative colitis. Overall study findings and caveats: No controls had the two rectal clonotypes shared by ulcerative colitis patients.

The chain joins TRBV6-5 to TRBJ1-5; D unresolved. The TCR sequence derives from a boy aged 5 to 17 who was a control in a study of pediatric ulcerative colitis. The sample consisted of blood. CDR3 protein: CASSYSSIPNQPQHF. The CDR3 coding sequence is TGTGCCAGCAGTTACTCCTCCATCCCCAATCAGCCCCAGCATTTT.